This T cell receptor beta chain originates from a study of response to subunit inactivated influenza vaccine. Study outcomes and limitations: Few new T cells, the authors suggested, are recruited by each seasonal influenza vaccination.

This CDR3 has 15 residues. Trimming removed 6 bases at V and 2 bases at J, with 16 bases between. CDR1 and CDR2 (germline): MGHDK, SYGVNS. Many counts were recorded for this clonotype. The antigen remains undetermined. Using its own MiXCR run on the RT-PCR reads, TCRdb lists one record per CDR3 protein. The repertoire holds about 570,000 distinct CDR3 sequences, with about 10% as singletons. The same data also contributed to another study, on T cells expressing NK-cell markers. That study adds: UMI-tagged 5'RACE template switching yielded the TCR beta cDNA. It was from sorted CD3+CD56+NKG2C+, CD3+CD56+NKG2C- and CD3+CD56-NKG2C+ T cells that TCR beta repertoires came. An anti-gamma-delta TCR antibody was added in several experiments. It restricted sorting to alpha-beta TCR-expressing T cells.

This sequence was found in a man aged 50-60 years who received an inactivated influenza vaccine. The chain uses TRBV25-1 and TRBJ1-2, with a weak D call TRBD1 (5 bases). The sample was PBMCs from blood, taken on the day of vaccination. CDR3 residues: CASSTTIEGNYGYTF. Here the CDR3 DNA reads TGTGCCAGCAGCACGACAATCGAGGGGAACTATGGCTACACCTTC.